These 8 T cell receptor beta chains were sequenced from one sample in a study of blood T cell repertoires in COVID-19. Sequenced by immunoSEQ multiplex PCR; TCRdb stores in-frame clones only, minus some. The profile covers hundreds of thousands of clones, with about nine tenths appearing a single time and over 1.1% taken by the ten largest. Source material: peripheral blood. These receptors were obtained from a woman between 25 and 40 years old with active or convalescent COVID-19.

This clone was recorded once. V is TRBV5-4 and J is TRBJ1-1; unclear D gene. The germline V gene encodes CDR1 SGHNT and CDR2 YYREEE (reference sequence). The CDR3 contains 14 residues. Trimming left V 4 bases short and J 6 bases short, with 16 bases between. For the CDR3, the DNA is TGTGCCAGCAGCCCGGGTGGTTACGCCGCTGAAGCTTTCTTT. Its translation: CASSPGGYAAEAFF.

The genes are TRBV2 and TRBJ2-3, with a possible D match to TRBD2 (6 bases). V lost 7 bases and J lost 0, with 23 bases in between. This CDR3 contains 18 residues. Germline-derived CDR1 and CDR2 are SNHLY and FYNNEI. The CDR3 DNA sequence: TGTGCCAGCATCGTTTCCCCCGTAGCGGTAACTAGCACAGATACGCAGTATTTT. This gives the protein CASIVSPVAVTSTDTQYF. Using reference TRBV2 and TRBJ2-3 for the parts outside the CDR3, the full variable domain is EPEVTQTPSHQVTQMGQEVILRCVPISNHLYFYWYRQILGQKVEFLVSFYNNEISEKSEIFDDQFSVERPDGSNFTLKIRSTKLEDSAMYFCASIVSPVAVTSTDTQYFGPGTRLTVL.

V gene TRBV7-2 combines with J gene TRBJ1-1; D remains ambiguous. The V gene lost 3 bases and the J gene lost 4 bases, with 12 bases spanning the gap. This CDR3 is 14 amino acids long. Germline CDR1 and CDR2: SGHTA and FQGNSA. The DNA for the CDR3 is TGTGCCAGCAGCTTTAGGGAGCGGAGCACTGAAGCTTTCTTT. Its translation: CASSFRERSTEAFF.

The rearrangement joins TRBV7-2 to TRBJ2-2, with 13 nucleotides matching TRBD2. J lost 6 bases, V lost 5 bases, and 6 bases had no gene match. Germline-derived CDR1 and CDR2 are SGHTA and FQGNSA. The length of the CDR3 is 16 residues. The CDR3 loop reads CASSVLAGGKAGELFF. For the CDR3, the DNA is TGTGCCAGCAGCGTACTAGCGGGAGGGAAGGCCGGGGAGCTGTTTTTT.

The chain couples TRBV18 to TRBJ1-1, with 9 bases aligning to TRBD1. Germline lookup yields CDR1 KGHSH and CDR2 LQKENI. The V and J ends lost 2 bases and 0 bases, in that order; junction bases with no gene match: 7. The CDR3 is made up of 17 amino acids. The CDR3 reads CASSPVTGGLMNTEAFF. The CDR3, as DNA: TGTGCCAGCTCACCAGTGACAGGGGGTTTGATGAACACTGAAGCTTTCTTT.

This chain links TRBV10-2 with TRBJ1-1; D is uncertain. Per germline, CDR1 WSHSY and CDR2 SAAADI. V lost 2 bases, J lost 1 base, and 5 bases lay in between. The CDR3 covers 13 residues. The CDR3 loop reads CASSETANTEAFF. Written as DNA, the CDR3 is TGCGCCAGCAGTGAGACAGCGAACACTGAAGCTTTCTTT.

The CDR3 sequence is CASSVTGTGAYNEQFF. The CDR3 bases are TGTGCCAGCAGCGTGACCGGGACAGGGGCCTACAATGAGCAGTTCTTC. V usage is TRBV9 and J usage is TRBJ2-1, with 10 bases fitting TRBD1. The CDR3 runs to 16 residues. The V segment lost 2 bases and the J segment 2 bases; nucleotides outside the gene matches: 4. From germline, CDR1 is SGDLS and CDR2 YYNGEE.

V and J are TRBV4-1 and TRBJ1-4, with D tentatively TRBD1 (6 bases). Germline V gives CDR1 MGHRA, CDR2 YSYEKL. This CDR3 region has 16 residues. Trimming took 4 bases from V and 3 from J, leaving 15 bases between them. The CDR3, as DNA: TGCGCCAGCAGCCTATTACCAGGGGCATCTAATGAAAAACTGTTTTTT. Protein: CASSLLPGASNEKLFF.